This T cell receptor beta chain was sequenced for a study of blood T cell repertoires in COVID-19. In the study overall: Acute-phase and convalescent COVID-19 samples originated in the United States, Italy and Spain. Sample material is recorded as cDNA or gDNA derived from T cells, B-cell-depleted T cells, or PBMCs.

Authors' data handling: Reference gene primer amplification in the assay estimated nucleated cell counts. Repertoires were generated with immunoSEQ multiplex PCR, while TCRdb's copy carries only in-frame clones and drops some. The DNA was the basis for D and trimming; V, J and clone size are from that table. Found here are around 310,000 clones, approximately 90% of them singletons; the top ten hold around 6.8%. Germline assignment: CDR1 MDHEN and CDR2 SYDVKM. The CDR3 is 14 residues long. V lost 6 bases to trimming and J lost 7 bases; unmatched junction nucleotides: 10. The TCR originated in a woman between 25 and 40 years old with COVID-19, enrolled during active disease. This rearrangement joins TRBV28 to TRBJ1-2; TRBD1 matches 8 bases. Material for sequencing was peripheral blood. The CDR3 loop is CASSRRQGRSGYTF. The DNA of the CDR3 is TGTGCCAGCAGCCGGAGACAGGGGAGGAGTGGCTACACCTTC.